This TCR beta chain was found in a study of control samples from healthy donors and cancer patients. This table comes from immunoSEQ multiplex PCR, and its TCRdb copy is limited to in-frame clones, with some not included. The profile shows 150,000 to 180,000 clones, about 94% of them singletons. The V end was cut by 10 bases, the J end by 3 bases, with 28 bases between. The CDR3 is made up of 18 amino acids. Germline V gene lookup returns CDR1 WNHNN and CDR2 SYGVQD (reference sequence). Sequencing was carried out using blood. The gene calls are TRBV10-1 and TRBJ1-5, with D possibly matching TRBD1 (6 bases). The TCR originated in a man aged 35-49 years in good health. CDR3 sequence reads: CAIKHHWNRAGSNQPQHF. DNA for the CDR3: TGCGCCATCAAGCACCACTGGAACAGGGCAGGTTCCAATCAGCCCCAGCATTTT.